The clone carrying this T cell receptor beta chain was detected ten times or more. Its cognate antigen is unknown. The entry originates in a study of CD8 T cells in ankylosing spondylitis. Whole-study findings and limits: Disease-linked clones were CD8+ and relatively rare in peripheral blood. A TCR beta motif of under 10 highly homologous variants appeared characteristic of ankylosing spondylitis blood.

Each CDR3 protein gets one entry after TCRdb re-called the 5' RACE reads with MiXCR. The data show some 23,000 distinct CDR3 sequences, just over 2.5% seen once. Sequencing was performed on blood, either unsorted or a sorted T cell fraction (not recorded which). The receptor was isolated from a female donor with ankylosing spondylitis or in good health (not recorded which).

The CDR3 coding sequence is TGTGCCAGCAGCGCAACTCCAGGGGACACTGAAGCTTTCTTT. Protein: CASSATPGDTEAFF. V and J are TRBV9 and TRBJ1-1; D possibly corresponds to TRBD1 (6 bases). This CDR3 is 14 amino acids long. The V and J ends lost 3 bases and 3 bases respectively, with 12 bases between them. CDR1 is SGDLS and CDR2 is YYNGEE in the germline V gene.